A single sample is the source of the 8 T cell receptor beta chains below, sequenced in a study of OX40 agonist ivuxolimab in advanced cancers. The method behind the library was the immunoSEQ multiplex PCR assay. This is the immuneACCESS table as TCRdb keeps it, with only in-frame sequences that have V and J called. A part of the clones is gone; compared with another copy, unresolved V genes explain less than half, and the rest is unexplained. This sample gives 22,000 or so clones in total; over 60% of them show up just once. The ten largest clonotypes hold approximately 17% of the sample. Source: CD4+ or CD8+ T cells sorted from blood, taken in a trial of the OX40 agonist ivuxolimab. The source of these receptors is an adult with an advanced solid tumor such as melanoma, head and neck, liver or kidney cancer.

This chain joins TRBV12-5 and TRBJ1-1; D not resolved. The CDR3 length is 11 residues. V lost 8 bases and J 7 bases, leaving 11 bases between the germline ends. CDR1 and CDR2 from the germline V gene are LGHNT and FRNRAP. The DNA for the CDR3 is TGTGCTAGTACCATCTGGGATGAAGCTTTCTTT. This codes for CASTIWDEAFF.

The rearrangement joins TRBV2 to TRBJ1-2; 12 bases match TRBD1. Germline values: CDR1 SNHLY, CDR2 FYNNEI. CDR3 length: 17 amino acids. V dropped 9 bases and J dropped 5; count of bases not matched to a gene: 16. The CDR3 loop reads CASSQGDRGRRYYGYTF. The DNA for the CDR3 is TGTGCCAGTTCCCAGGGGGACAGGGGGCGCCGATATTATGGCTACACCTTC.

The chain uses TRBV29-1 and TRBJ2-7; TRBD2 might be the D (6 bases). The CDR3 is 15 residues long. The V gene's germline CDR1 is SQVTM and CDR2 ANQGSEA. V lost 0 bases and J 2 bases, leaving 14 bases between the germline ends. The CDR3 sequence is CSVEDLGRGTYEQYF. The CDR3 DNA follows: TGCAGCGTTGAAGACCTCGGGCGCGGGACCTACGAGCAGTACTTC.

This chain joins TRBV27 and TRBJ2-2; D is perhaps TRBD1 (5 bases). Germline V lookup: CDR1 MNHEY, CDR2 SMNVEV (reference sequence). The CDR3 runs 15 residues. V was clipped by 1 base and J by 4 bases, with 10 bases between them. The CDR3 bases are TGTGCCAGCAGTTTATATCAGGGTATCACCGGGGAGCTGTTTTTT. This codes for CASSLYQGITGELFF.

The chain is built from TRBV4-3 and TRBJ2-3; TRBD2 might be the D (5 bases). V lost 1 base, J lost 8 bases, and 22 bases lay in between. This CDR3 has 17 amino acids. The germline CDR1 and CDR2 sequences are LGHNA and YSLEER. The DNA for the CDR3 is TGCGCCAGCAGCCAAGTGGTCGGCAGCCCCAGGACTGGTACGCAGTATTTT. The encoded protein is CASSQVVGSPRTGTQYF.

The chain has TRBV5-1 and TRBJ2-7, with D tentatively TRBD1 or TRBD2 (6 bases each). The CDR3 spans 15 residues. The germline V gene encodes CDR1 SGHRS and CDR2 YFSETQ. The V and J ends lost 4 bases and 1 base respectively, with 15 bases between them. CDR3 sequence reads: CASSRAGGLSYEQYF. The CDR3 coding sequence is TGCGCCAGCAGCCGCGCCGGGGGCTTATCCTACGAGCAGTACTTC.

CDR3 amino acids: CASSLEGGGYTEAFF. CDR3 DNA sequence: TGTGCCAGCAGCTTAGAGGGGGGAGGTTACACTGAAGCTTTCTTT. The genes are TRBV7-6 and TRBJ1-1, with D perhaps TRBD1 (6 bases). Deletions cut 1 base from V and 3 bases from J, with 12 bases between. The V gene's germline CDR1 is SGHVS and CDR2 FNYEAQ. This CDR3 spans 15 amino acids. The full variable domain, its missing parts supplied by reference TRBV7-6 and TRBJ1-1, is GAGVSQSPRYKVTKRGQDVALRCDPISGHVSLYWYRQALGQGPEFLTYFNYEAQQDKSGLPNDRFSAERPEGSISTLTIQRTEQRDSAMYRCASSLEGGGYTEAFFGQGTRLTVV.

The chain has TRBV6-1 and TRBJ1-5, with D unresolved. Trimming left V 3 bases short and J 4 bases short, with 16 bases between. CDR3 length: 16 amino acids. Germline values: CDR1 MNHNS, CDR2 SASEGT. The CDR3 bases are TGTGCCAGCAGTGACAAGGGTTTAGGGCTAAATCAGCCCCAGCATTTT. Protein: CASSDKGLGLNQPQHF.